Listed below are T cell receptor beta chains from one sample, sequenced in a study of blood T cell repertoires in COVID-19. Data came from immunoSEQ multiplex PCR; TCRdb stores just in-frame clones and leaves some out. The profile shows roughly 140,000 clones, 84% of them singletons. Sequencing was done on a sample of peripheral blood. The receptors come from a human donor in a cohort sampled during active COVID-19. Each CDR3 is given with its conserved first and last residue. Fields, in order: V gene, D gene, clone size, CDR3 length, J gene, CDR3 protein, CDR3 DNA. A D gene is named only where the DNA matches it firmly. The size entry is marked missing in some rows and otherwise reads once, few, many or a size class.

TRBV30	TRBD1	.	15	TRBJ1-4	CAWSVQGRGYEKLFF	TGTGCCTGGAGTGTACAAGGCAGGGGGTATGAAAAACTGTTTTTT
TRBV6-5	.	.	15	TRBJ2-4	CASSYSRGAKNIQYF	TGTGCCAGCAGTTACTCAAGAGGGGCCAAAAACATTCAGTACTTC
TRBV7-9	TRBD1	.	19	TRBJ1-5	CASSFTGTGGRRSNQPQHF	TGTGCCAGCAGCTTTACCGGGACAGGGGGTAGAAGGAGCAATCAGCCCCAGCATTTT
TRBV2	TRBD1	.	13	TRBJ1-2	CASSDRTGGGYTF	TGTGCCAGCAGTGACAGGACAGGGGGTGGCTACACCTTC
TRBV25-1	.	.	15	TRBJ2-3	CASSEWPGGTDTQYF	TGTGCCAGCAGTGAATGGCCAGGGGGCACAGATACGCAGTATTTT
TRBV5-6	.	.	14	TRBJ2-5	CASSFGRGQETQYF	TGTGCCAGCAGCTTTGGCAGGGGCCAAGAGACCCAGTACTTC
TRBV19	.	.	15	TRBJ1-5	CASSRLGEGNQPQHF	TGTGCCAGTAGTAGACTCGGGGAGGGGAATCAGCCCCAGCATTTT
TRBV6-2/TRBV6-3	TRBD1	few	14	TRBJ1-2	CASSLGQGTHGYTF	TGTGCCAGCAGTCTCGGACAGGGAACTCATGGCTACACCTTC
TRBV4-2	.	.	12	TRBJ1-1	CASSLTGTEAFF	TGTGCCAGCAGCCTCACAGGGACTGAAGCTTTCTTT
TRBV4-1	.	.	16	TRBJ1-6	CASSQDRPGWNSPLHF	TGCGCCAGCAGCCAAGATCGGCCAGGGTGGAATTCACCCCTCCACTTT
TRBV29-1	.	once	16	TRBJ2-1	CSAHSSGASSYNEQFF	TGCAGCGCCCACAGTAGCGGAGCGAGCTCCTACAATGAGCAGTTCTTC
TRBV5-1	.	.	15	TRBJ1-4	CASSLGAGTNEKLFF	TGCGCCAGCAGCTTGGGGGCAGGGACTAATGAAAAACTGTTTTTT
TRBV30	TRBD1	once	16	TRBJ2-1	CAWIETLNRGINEQFF	TGTGCCTGGATAGAAACGCTCAACAGGGGTATCAATGAGCAGTTCTTC
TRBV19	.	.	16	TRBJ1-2	CASSIQGGGIGYGYTF	TGTGCCAGTAGTATCCAGGGAGGGGGGATTGGATATGGCTACACCTTC
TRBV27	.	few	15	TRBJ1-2	CASSSSSGGTYGYTF	TGTGCCAGCAGTTCCTCCTCCGGGGGAACGTATGGCTACACCTTC
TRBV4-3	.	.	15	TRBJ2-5	CASSQDGGRGETQYF	TGCGCCAGCAGCCAAGATGGTGGCAGGGGAGAGACCCAGTACTTC
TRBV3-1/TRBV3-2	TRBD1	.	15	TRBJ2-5	CASSHSTGQGETQYF	TGTGCCAGCAGTCACAGCACGGGACAGGGGGAGACCCAGTACTTC
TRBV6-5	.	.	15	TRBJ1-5	CASSWQGRSNQPQHF	TGTGCCAGCAGTTGGCAGGGAAGGAGCAATCAGCCCCAGCATTTT
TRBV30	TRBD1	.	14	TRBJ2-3	CAWGKGTGRDTQYF	TGTGCCTGGGGGAAGGGGACAGGGAGGGATACGCAGTATTTT
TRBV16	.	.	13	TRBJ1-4	CASSRGNNEKLFF	TGTGCCAGCAGCAGGGGGAATAATGAAAAACTGTTTTTT
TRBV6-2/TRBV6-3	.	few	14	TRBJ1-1	CASSYLERDTEAFF	TGTGCCAGCAGTTACCTAGAGAGGGACACTGAAGCTTTCTTT
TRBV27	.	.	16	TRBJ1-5	CASSLDPSGGGQPQHF	TGTGCCAGCAGTTTGGATCCCTCGGGCGGGGGTCAGCCCCAGCATTTT
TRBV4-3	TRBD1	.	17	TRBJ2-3	CASSQDSQGVRSDTQYF	TGCGCCAGCAGCCAAGATTCACAGGGGGTTAGGTCAGATACGCAGTATTTT
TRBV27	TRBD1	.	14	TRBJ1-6	CASSPRQGISPLHF	TGTGCCAGCAGTCCTCGACAGGGAATTTCACCCCTCCACTTT
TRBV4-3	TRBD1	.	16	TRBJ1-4	CASSQGTGGTNEKLFF	TGCGCCAGCAGCCAAGGTACAGGGGGGACTAATGAAAAACTGTTTTTT
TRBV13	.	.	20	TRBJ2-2	CASSSLPGSDAAGDTGELFF	TGTGCCAGCAGTTCACTACCGGGTTCCGATGCCGCAGGGGACACCGGGGAGCTGTTTTTT
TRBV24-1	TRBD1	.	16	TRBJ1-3	CATPTGRQGGGNTIYF	TGTGCCACCCCCACAGGGAGACAGGGGGGTGGAAACACCATATATTTT
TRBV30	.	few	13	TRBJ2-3	CAWSYGEADTQYF	TGTGCCTGGAGTTACGGGGAGGCAGATACGCAGTATTTT
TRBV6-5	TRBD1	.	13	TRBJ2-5	CASSDRDQETQYF	TGTGCCAGTTCTGACAGGGACCAAGAGACCCAGTACTTC
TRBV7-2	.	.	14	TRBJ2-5	CASSFTTGQETQYF	TGTGCCAGCAGCTTTACGACTGGACAAGAGACCCAGTACTTC
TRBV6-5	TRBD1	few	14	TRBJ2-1	CASSRTGGGNEQFF	TGTGCCAGCAGTCGGACAGGGGGAGGCAATGAGCAGTTCTTC
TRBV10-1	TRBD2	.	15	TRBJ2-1	CASSFERGVYNEQFF	TGCGCCAGCTCCTTCGAGCGGGGGGTCTACAATGAGCAGTTCTTC
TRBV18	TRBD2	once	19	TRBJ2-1	CASSPRGLGTSGGYNEQFF	TGTGCCAGCTCACCGAGGGGCCTGGGGACTAGCGGGGGGTACAATGAGCAGTTCTTC
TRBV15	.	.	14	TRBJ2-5	CATSPRSGRETQYF	TGTGCCACCAGCCCCCGGAGCGGTCGAGAGACCCAGTACTTC
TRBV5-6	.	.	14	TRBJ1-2	CASSPWDTPAGYTF	TGTGCCAGCAGCCCCTGGGACACACCGGCGGGCTACACCTTC
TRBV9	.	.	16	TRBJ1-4	CASSTGSPGTNEKLFF	TGTGCCAGCAGCACCGGGTCCCCTGGGACTAATGAAAAACTGTTTTTT
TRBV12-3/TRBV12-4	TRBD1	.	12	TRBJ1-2	CASSRWTGGYTF	TGTGCCAGCTCCAGGTGGACAGGCGGCTACACCTTC
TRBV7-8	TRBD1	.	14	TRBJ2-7	CASSARDREYEQYF	TGTGCCAGCAGCGCCCGGGACAGGGAATACGAGCAGTACTTC
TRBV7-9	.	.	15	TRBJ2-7	CASSLPRGPGYEQYF	TGTGCCAGCAGCTTACCCAGGGGCCCCGGTTACGAGCAGTACTTC
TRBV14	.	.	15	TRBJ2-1	CASSLLSITYNEQFF	TGTGCCAGCAGCCTCCTATCGATTACCTACAATGAGCAGTTCTTC
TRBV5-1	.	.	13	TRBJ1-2	CASSLGGAYGYTF	TGCGCCAGCAGCTTGGGGGGCGCCTATGGCTACACCTTC
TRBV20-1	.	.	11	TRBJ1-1	CSATGDTEAFF	TGCAGTGCTACAGGGGACACTGAAGCTTTCTTT
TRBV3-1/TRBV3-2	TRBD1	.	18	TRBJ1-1	CASSQVQWTGEMNTEAFF	TGTGCCAGCAGCCAAGTTCAATGGACAGGGGAGATGAACACTGAAGCTTTCTTT
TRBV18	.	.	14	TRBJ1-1	CASSQNRVTSEAFF	TGTGCCAGCTCACAAAACAGGGTGACATCTGAAGCTTTCTTT
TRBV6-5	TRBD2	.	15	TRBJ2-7	CASSTARGASYEQYF	TGTGCCAGCAGTACGGCGCGGGGGGCCTCCTACGAGCAGTACTTC
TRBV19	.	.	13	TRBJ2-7	CASSEGGGLEQYF	TGTGCCAGTAGTGAAGGAGGAGGGCTCGAGCAGTACTTC
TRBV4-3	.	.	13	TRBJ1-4	CASSQEEAGPLFF	TGCGCCAGCAGCCAAGAGGAGGCCGGTCCACTGTTTTTT
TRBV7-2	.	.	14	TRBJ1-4	CASSPSGVNEKLFF	TGTGCCAGCAGCCCGTCCGGGGTTAATGAAAAACTGTTTTTT
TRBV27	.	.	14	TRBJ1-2	CASSLSAGVYGYTF	TGTGCCAGCAGTTTATCGGCAGGGGTTTATGGCTACACCTTC
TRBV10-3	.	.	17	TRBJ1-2	CAISEGGSLQANYGYTF	TGTGCCATCAGTGAGGGCGGCAGCCTTCAAGCTAACTATGGCTACACCTTC
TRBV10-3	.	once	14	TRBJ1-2	CAIRWSDRAGGYTF	TGTGCCATCAGGTGGTCAGACCGGGCGGGGGGCTACACCTTC
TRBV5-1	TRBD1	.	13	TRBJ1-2	CASSSQGDLGYTF	TGCGCCAGCAGCTCACAGGGGGATTTAGGCTACACCTTC
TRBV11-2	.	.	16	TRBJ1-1	CASSAQDSFMNTEAFF	TGTGCCAGCAGCGCCCAGGACAGTTTCATGAACACTGAAGCTTTCTTT
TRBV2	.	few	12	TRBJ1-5	CASSDTGQPQHF	TGTGCCAGCAGTGATACAGGTCAGCCCCAGCATTTT
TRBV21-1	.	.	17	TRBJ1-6	CASSKAGKGEDNSPLHF	TGTGCCAGCAGCAAAGCAGGGAAGGGGGAAGATAATTCACCCCTCCACTTT
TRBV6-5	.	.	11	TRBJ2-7	CASSFTGEQYF	TGTGCCAGCAGTTTCACAGGCGAGCAGTACTTC
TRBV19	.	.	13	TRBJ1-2	CASSIGGGHGYTF	TGTGCCAGTAGCATAGGTGGGGGCCATGGCTACACCTTC
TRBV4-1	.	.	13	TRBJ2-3	CASSLQGSDTQYF	TGCGCCAGCAGCCTACAGGGTTCGGATACGCAGTATTTT
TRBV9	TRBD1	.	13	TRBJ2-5	CASSQGTEETQYF	TGTGCCAGCAGTCAAGGGACAGAAGAGACCCAGTACTTC
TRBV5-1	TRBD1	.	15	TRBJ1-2	CASGHRDRVSDGYTF	TGCGCCAGCGGACACCGGGACAGGGTATCGGATGGCTACACCTTC